The 19 T cell receptor beta chains presented below share a single source sample, sequenced in a study of shared clonotypes between healthy human individuals. Sequencing was performed with immunoSEQ multiplex PCR; in TCRdb, only in-frame clones are kept and a portion is missing. The sample consists of 2 million to 3 million clones, around nine tenths of them appearing once. Source material: naive CD4+ T cells sorted from blood. Subset: CD45RA+ positively selected. The origin of the receptors is a man between 18 and 29 years old in good health.

The chain employs TRBV5-1 and TRBJ1-1; D is unresolved. Deletions cut 1 base from V and 1 base from J, with 8 bases between. The CDR3 extends over 14 amino acids. Looked up from germline, CDR1 is SGHRS and CDR2 is YFSETQ. CDR3 amino acids: CASSLRPANTEAFF. The CDR3 nucleotides are TGCGCCAGCAGCTTGCGGCCAGCGAACACTGAAGCTTTCTTT. Using reference TRBV5-1 and TRBJ1-1 for the parts outside the CDR3, the full variable domain is KAGVTQTPRYLIKTRGQQVTLSCSPISGHRSVSWYQQTPGQGLQFLFEYFSETQRNKGNFPGRFSGRQFSNSRSEMNVSTLELGDSALYLCASSLRPANTEAFFGQGTRLTVV.

For the CDR3, the DNA is TGTGCCAGCAGCCGGACTAGCGGTGGCACAGATACGCAGTATTTT. This translates into CASSRTSGGTDTQYF. The gene calls are TRBV13 and TRBJ2-3; 10 bases fit TRBD2. The CDR3 totals 15 residues. J lost 1 base, V lost 5 bases, and 3 bases had no gene match. Germline V gene sequence: CDR1 PRHDT, CDR2 FYEKMQ (reference sequence).

The V call is TRBV5-1, the J call TRBJ2-3, with D possibly being TRBD1 or TRBD2 (5 bases each). There are 15 residues in the CDR3. Germline CDR1 is SGHRS and CDR2 is YFSETQ. V was trimmed by 7 bases and J by 4 bases, leaving 19 bases between them. The CDR3 DNA reads TGCGCCAGCGGAAAATCGGGGACGGAGGCAGATACGCAGTATTTT. Translation gives CASGKSGTEADTQYF.

The chain couples TRBV6-1 to TRBJ2-2, with TRBD1 matching over 7 bases. Germline loops: CDR1 MNHNS, CDR2 SASEGT. The CDR3 has 14 residues. V shed 6 bases, J shed 7 bases, and the junction held 8 bases outside the gene matches. The CDR3 region is CASSRQGFGGELFF. In nucleotides, the CDR3 is TGTGCCAGCAGCCGACAGGGTTTTGGCGGGGAGCTGTTTTTT.

The chain uses TRBV19 and TRBJ2-2; tentatively, D is TRBD1 (6 bases). V was pared by 8 bases and J by 5 bases, with 21 bases between. The germline V gene has CDR1 LNHDA and CDR2 SQIVND (reference sequence). The CDR3 extends over 16 amino acids. CDR3 DNA sequence: TGTGCCAGTGACACAGGGAAATGGTTTTCGACCGGGGAGCTGTTTTTT. Translated, it gives CASDTGKWFSTGELFF. Filled out from reference TRBV19 and TRBJ2-2, the complete variable domain reads DGGITQSPKYLFRKEGQNVTLSCEQNLNHDAMYWYRQDPGQGLRLIYYSQIVNDFQKGDIAEGYSVSREKKESFPLTVTSAQKNPTAFYLCASDTGKWFSTGELFFGEGSRLTVL.

V gene TRBV6-6 combines with J gene TRBJ1-2, with D possibly TRBD1 on 6 matching bases. CDR1 is MNHNY, CDR2 SVGAGI, per germline (reference sequence). The CDR3 consists of 15 residues. With 6 bases removed from V and 0 bases from J, the gap between germline ends came to 14 bases. The CDR3 DNA is TGTGCCAGCAGCGAAACAGGGACCGCTAACTATGGCTACACCTTC. It is translated as CASSETGTANYGYTF.

The J gene is TRBJ2-5, the V gene TRBV30; TRBD2 is a possible D gene (7 bases). Judging by the DNA end, TRBJ2-7 fits better; the J call may be wrong. The V gene's germline CDR1 is GTSNPN and CDR2 SVGIG (reference sequence). The CDR3 has 13 amino acids. The CDR3 region is CAWSSGDTYEQYF. As DNA, the CDR3 is TGTGCCTGGAGTAGCGGGGACACCTACGAGCAGTACTTC.

The rearrangement links TRBV30 to TRBJ1-1, with 7 positions matching TRBD1. This CDR3 has 13 residues. Germline assignment: CDR1 GTSNPN and CDR2 SVGIG (reference sequence). CDR3 amino acids: CASDTGEWAEAFF. The CDR3 region has the DNA TGTGCTTCAGATACAGGGGAATGGGCTGAAGCTTTCTTT. The whole variable domain, filled in from reference TRBV30 and TRBJ1-1, reads SQTIHQWPATLVQPVGSPLSLECTVEGTSNPNLYWYRQAAGRGLQLLFYSVGIGQISSEVPQNLSASRPQDRQFILSSKKLLLSDSGFYLCASDTGEWAEAFFGQGTRLTVV.

V usage is TRBV10-2 and J usage is TRBJ1-6, with 10 bases identical to TRBD1. This CDR3 region has 15 residues. Germline values: CDR1 WSHSY, CDR2 SAAADI. The V gene end was trimmed by 4 bases and the J gene end by 7 bases; junction bases not matched to a gene: 4. In nucleotides, the CDR3 is TGCGCCAGCAGTGTGGACAGGGGGGGGAATTCACCCCTCCACTTT. It yields the protein CASSVDRGGNSPLHF.

V usage is TRBV6-1 and J usage is TRBJ1-5; no firm D call. CDR3 length equals 15 residues. The V and J ends lost 1 base and 2 bases respectively, with 9 bases between them. The germline CDR1 and CDR2 sequences are MNHNS and SASEGT. The CDR3 loop is CASSEVRAGNQPQHF. The CDR3 nucleotides are TGTGCCAGCAGTGAAGTGAGGGCTGGCAATCAGCCCCAGCATTTT.

The chain joins TRBV6-5 to TRBJ1-1, with D maybe TRBD1 (5 bases). This CDR3 has 10 amino acids. Germline V gene lookup returns CDR1 MNHEY and CDR2 SVGAGI. With 5 bases removed from V and 7 bases from J, the gap between germline ends came to 5 bases. CDR3 DNA sequence: TGTGCCAGCAGTGACAGTGAAGCTTTCTTT. Its protein is CASSDSEAFF.

The chain employs TRBV5-1 and TRBJ2-3; 7 bases fit TRBD1. Germline V CDR1 and CDR2: SGHRS, YFSETQ. The CDR3 has 16 amino acids. With 0 bases clipped from V and 3 bases from J, the junction kept 7 bases outside the gene matches. The CDR3 loop is CASSLADRQGTDTQYF. CDR3 DNA sequence: TGCGCCAGCAGCTTGGCCGACCGACAGGGTACAGATACGCAGTATTTT.

The chain uses TRBV19 and TRBJ1-2; D gene uncertain. CDR3 length equals 17 residues. Trimming stripped 3 bases from V and 0 bases from J, with 17 bases between. From germline, CDR1 is LNHDA and CDR2 SQIVND (reference sequence). CDR3 in amino acids: CASSMYLSGLANYGYTF. The CDR3 bases are TGTGCCAGTAGTATGTACCTCAGCGGATTAGCTAACTATGGCTACACCTTC.

The rearrangement uses TRBV4-1 and TRBJ2-7; the D gene is possibly TRBD2 (6 bases). Germline loops: CDR1 MGHRA, CDR2 YSYEKL. The CDR3 is 15 amino acids. V was pared by 0 bases and J by 3 bases, with 12 bases between. The DNA of the CDR3 is TGCGCCAGCAGCCAAGATCGCCGGGGACTCTACGAGCAGTACTTC. It is translated as CASSQDRRGLYEQYF.

The rearrangement links TRBV7-4 to TRBJ2-5, with 11 bases matching TRBD2. Germline CDR1 and CDR2: SGHVT and SQSDAQ. Trimming took 5 bases from V and 2 from J; bases not matched to a gene: 19. CDR3 length: 20 residues. The DNA of the CDR3 is TGTGCCAGCAGCGTAACCTGGACTAGCGGGCCCTTAGGGGGTCAAGAGACCCAGTACTTC. Translation: CASSVTWTSGPLGGQETQYF.

J is TRBJ2-3 and V is TRBV5-4; 11 bases map to TRBD2. J was trimmed by 5 bases and V by 0 bases; bases with no gene match: 8. Germline V gene sequence: CDR1 SGHNT, CDR2 YYREEE (reference sequence). This CDR3 comprises 17 residues. In DNA, the CDR3 is TGTGCCAGCAGCTTGGGTGTGGTAGCGGGGGGGCAAGATACGCAGTATTTT. The encoded protein is CASSLGVVAGGQDTQYF.

This clone was picked up one time. The J gene is TRBJ1-5, the V gene TRBV6-5; possibly TRBD1 for D (5 bases). Germline V gene data show CDR1 as MNHEY and CDR2 as SVGAGI. Trimming pared 4 bases from V and 11 bases from J, leaving 15 bases between. The length of the CDR3 is 13 residues. The CDR3: CASSSKGRVAQHF. The CDR3 coding sequence is TGTGCCAGCAGTTCAAAGGGACGGGTGGCCCAGCATTTT.

The rearrangement links TRBV9 to TRBJ2-7; D is ambiguous. Germline V lookup: CDR1 SGDLS, CDR2 YYNGEE. The CDR3 spans 13 residues. The germline V and J ends were trimmed by 3 bases and 5 bases, with 12 bases remaining between them. The CDR3 is CASSGEASDEQYF. CDR3 nucleotide sequence: TGTGCCAGCAGCGGGGAAGCATCGGACGAGCAGTACTTC.

The V gene is TRBV10-3, the J gene TRBJ2-1; 10 bases match TRBD2. V gave up 8 bases and J gave up 9 bases; unmatched junction bases: 7. CDR3 length: 13 residues. Germline CDR1 reads ENHRY; CDR2 reads SYGVKD. The CDR3 reads CAIATSGTGEQFF. The CDR3 DNA reads as TGTGCCATCGCTACTAGCGGGACGGGTGAGCAGTTCTTC.